Listed below are T cell receptor beta chains from one sample, sequenced in a study of T cell responses to AZD1222 COVID-19 vaccine. Sequencing was performed with immunoSEQ multiplex PCR; in TCRdb, only in-frame clones are kept and a portion is missing. The sample has around 160,000 clones, around 93% seen once. Material: peripheral blood, obtained 28 days after the second AZD1222 dose. The receptor set was obtained from an adult who received the AZD1222 COVID-19 vaccine. CDR3s include the opening cysteine and the closing phenylalanine or tryptophan. The D gene is left open where the match is weak. For some rows the clone size is stated as once, few or many, or as a class when expanded; others skip it.

clone_size	v_call	j_call	d_call	cdr3_aa	cdr3_nt
.	TRBV2	TRBJ2-3	TRBD2	CASLKRGTTDTQYF	TGTGCCAGCCTCAAGCGGGGGACCACAGATACGCAGTATTTT
.	TRBV7-8	TRBJ2-7	.	CASSLDRTGYEQYF	TGTGCCAGCAGCTTAGATAGGACGGGCTACGAGCAGTACTTC
.	TRBV4-3	TRBJ2-2	.	CASSQATGELFF	TGCGCCAGCAGCCAAGCTACCGGGGAGCTGTTTTTT
.	TRBV6-2/TRBV6-3	TRBJ2-3	TRBD2	CASSGSGRGDTQYF	TGTGCCAGCAGTGGTAGCGGGAGGGGAGATACGCAGTATTTT
.	TRBV9	TRBJ2-3	.	CASSVALRDTQYF	TGTGCCAGCAGCGTAGCTCTTAGGGATACGCAGTATTTT
.	TRBV19	TRBJ1-5	.	CASSPSLSGGSSNQPQHF	TGTGCCAGTAGTCCCTCCCTATCGGGAGGGAGTAGCAATCAGCCCCAGCATTTT
.	TRBV5-1	TRBJ2-1	.	CASSLEVPANINEQFF	TGCGCCAGCAGCTTGGAAGTTCCCGCCAATATCAATGAGCAGTTCTTC
.	TRBV13	TRBJ2-7	.	CASSLRVWERINSEQYF	TGTGCCAGCAGCTTAAGGGTGTGGGAACGGATCAATTCCGAGCAGTACTTC
.	TRBV30	TRBJ1-2	.	CAWRGNYGYTF	TGTGCCTGGCGGGGCAACTATGGCTACACCTTC
.	TRBV5-1	TRBJ1-1	TRBD1	CASTYGTGVNTEAFF	TGCGCCAGCACCTACGGGACAGGGGTCAACACTGAAGCTTTCTTT
.	TRBV11-2	TRBJ2-7	.	CASSWDGVNYEQYF	TGTGCCAGCAGCTGGGATGGGGTAAACTACGAGCAGTACTTC
.	TRBV7-2	TRBJ1-5	.	CASSVRGNQPQHF	TGTGCCAGCAGCGTGAGGGGCAATCAGCCCCAGCATTTT
few	TRBV30	TRBJ1-6	.	CAWSGGSYNSPLHF	TGTGCCTGGAGTGGTGGCTCCTATAATTCACCCCTCCACTTT
.	TRBV19	TRBJ2-2	.	CASSTPGSNTGELFF	TGTGCCAGTAGTACTCCAGGCTCGAACACCGGGGAGCTGTTTTTT
.	TRBV19	TRBJ2-3	.	CASSIPGASATDTQYF	TGTGCCAGTAGTATCCCCGGAGCCTCCGCCACAGATACGCAGTATTTT
once	TRBV5-4	TRBJ1-2	.	CASSYFSGTYGYTF	TGTGCCAGCAGCTACTTCTCCGGGACATATGGCTACACCTTC
.	TRBV6-1	TRBJ1-2	.	CASSEAQGTNYGYTF	TGTGCCAGCAGTGAAGCTCAGGGCACCAACTATGGCTACACCTTC
.	TRBV9	TRBJ2-7	.	CASSPLGSYEQYF	TGTGCCAGCAGCCCCCTAGGCTCCTACGAGCAGTACTTC
.	TRBV30	TRBJ2-1	.	CAWSVSMNEQFF	TGTGCCTGGAGTGTCTCCATGAATGAGCAGTTCTTC
.	TRBV2	TRBJ1-2	TRBD1	CASKPGQGASGYTF	TGTGCCAGCAAGCCGGGACAGGGGGCTTCTGGCTACACCTTC